This T cell receptor (beta chain) was observed in a study of T cell responses to AZD1222 COVID-19 vaccine. The study's findings and limits: Targeting of unmutated variant regions was reportedly seen in nearly half of spike-specific TCRs. Clonal diversity was possibly underestimated, and the donors were mostly white British, with more females. Spike-specific TCR breadth rose after two AZD1222 doses, and depth rose as well.

The table came from immunoSEQ multiplex PCR; TCRdb's copy has only in-frame clones and leaves some out. This sample has more than 95,000 clones, with about 79% found just once. This clone has just one count. What it binds is unknown. Second-dose intervals near 4 or 12 weeks were combined. CDR3 length: 13 residues. Germline loops: CDR1 SGHTA, CDR2 FQGNSA. With 2 bases removed from V and 8 bases from J, the gap between germline ends came to 12 bases. The sequencing used peripheral blood, collected 28 days after the second AZD1222 dose. The chain uses TRBV7-2 and TRBJ1-1; D call uncertain. This clonotype was obtained from an adult who received the AZD1222 COVID-19 vaccine. The CDR3 DNA reads TGTGCCAGCAGCTTAAAGGGCAGCGGAGAAGCTTTCTTT. Translated: CASSLKGSGEAFF.